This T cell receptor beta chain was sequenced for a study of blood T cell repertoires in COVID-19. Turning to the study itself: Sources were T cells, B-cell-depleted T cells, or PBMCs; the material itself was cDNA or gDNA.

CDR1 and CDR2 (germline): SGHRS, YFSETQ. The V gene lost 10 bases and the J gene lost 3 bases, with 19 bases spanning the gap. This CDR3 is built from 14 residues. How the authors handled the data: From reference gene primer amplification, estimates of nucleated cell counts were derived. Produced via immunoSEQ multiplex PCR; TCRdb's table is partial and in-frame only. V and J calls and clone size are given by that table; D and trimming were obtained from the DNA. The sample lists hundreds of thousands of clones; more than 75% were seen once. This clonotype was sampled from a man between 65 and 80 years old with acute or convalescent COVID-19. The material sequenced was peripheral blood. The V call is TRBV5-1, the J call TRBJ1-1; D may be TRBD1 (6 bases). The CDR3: CAVRAGGSDTEAFF. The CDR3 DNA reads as TGCGCCGTCAGAGCTGGGGGCTCGGACACTGAAGCTTTCTTT.